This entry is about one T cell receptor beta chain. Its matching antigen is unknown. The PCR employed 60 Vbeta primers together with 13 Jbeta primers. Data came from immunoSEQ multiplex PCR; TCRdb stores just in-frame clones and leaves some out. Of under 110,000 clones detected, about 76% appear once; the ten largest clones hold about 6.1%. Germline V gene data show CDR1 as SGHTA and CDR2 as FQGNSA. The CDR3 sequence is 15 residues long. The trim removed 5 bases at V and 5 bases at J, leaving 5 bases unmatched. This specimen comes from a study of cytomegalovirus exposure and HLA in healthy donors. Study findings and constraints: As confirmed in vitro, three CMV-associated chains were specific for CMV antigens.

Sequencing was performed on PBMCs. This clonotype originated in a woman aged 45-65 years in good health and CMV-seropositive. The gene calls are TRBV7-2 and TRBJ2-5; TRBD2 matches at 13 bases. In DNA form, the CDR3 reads TGTGCCAGCAGCGTCACTAGCGGGGGGGTTGAGACCCAGTACTTC. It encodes CASSVTSGGVETQYF.